This T cell receptor (beta chain) came from a study of primary melanoma T cells and metastatic recurrence. The germline CDR1 and CDR2 sequences are MNHGY and SAAAGT. CDR3 size: 15 residues. V gave up 6 bases and J gave up 2 bases; unmatched junction bases: 8. Produced via immunoSEQ multiplex PCR; TCRdb's table is partial and in-frame only. The table has 700 to 750 clones, less than 75% seen once. This TCR was sampled from a human donor with melanoma. Material: melanoma tumor tissue. V and J are TRBV6-8 and TRBJ2-7; TRBD2 matches 9 bases. This chain's CDR3 is CASSQLAGVAYEQYF. CDR3 nucleotide sequence: TGTGCCAGCAGCCAGTTAGCGGGAGTAGCCTACGAGCAGTACTTC.